This TCR beta chain was retrieved from a study of blood T cell repertoires in COVID-19. Study-level background: The United States, Italy and Spain were the sources of the acute and convalescent COVID-19 samples. T cells, B-cell-depleted T cells, or PBMCs provided the cDNA or gDNA that served as material.

Original analysis: From reference gene primer amplification, estimates of nucleated cell counts were derived. The table came from immunoSEQ multiplex PCR; TCRdb's copy has only in-frame clones and leaves some out. D and trimming come from the DNA, and the V and J calls and clone size come from that table. The table shows some 69,000 clones, with about 84% occurring only once. The V segment lost 0 bases and the J segment 2 bases; nucleotides outside the gene matches: 8. The length of the CDR3 is 18 residues. Germline CDR1 and CDR2: MGHRA and YSYEKL. The V call is TRBV4-1, the J call TRBJ2-1; the match to TRBD2 covers 9 bases. Sequenced input: peripheral blood. This TCR came from a woman aged 55-69 years with acute or convalescent COVID-19. DNA of the CDR3: TGCGCCAGCAGCCAAGAGAGCGGGAGGAGGGAACCCTACAATGAGCAGTTCTTC. As protein: CASSQESGRREPYNEQFF.